This T cell receptor (beta chain) was observed in a study of blood T cells in healthy people across ages. Germline CDR1 and CDR2: SGHDT and YYEEEE. Trimming removed 0 bases at V and 13 bases at J, with 11 bases between. This CDR3 has 12 amino acids. The second PCR ran about 7 to 12 cycles with a sample-barcoded 5' primer and J-beta primers. TCRdb recomputed calls from the 5' RACE reads with MiXCR, one row per CDR3 protein. The sample lists 870,000 or so distinct CDR3 sequences; roughly 26% were seen once. Ranging in age from about 6 to 95, the donors were healthy Caucasian individuals from Russia. Drawn from each donor were 7.5 to 10 milliliters of peripheral blood.

Sequencing was done on a sample of blood. The TCR sequence derives from an elderly woman in good health. The rearrangement joins TRBV5-6 to TRBJ2-1; perhaps TRBD1 as D (6 bases). CDR3 in amino acids: CASSLVLGGQFF. CDR3 DNA: TGTGCCAGCAGCTTGGTTTTAGGGGGACAGTTCTTC. Drawing the rest from reference TRBV5-6 and TRBJ2-1, the complete variable domain is DAGVTQSPTHLIKTRGQQVTLRCSPKSGHDTVSWYQQALGQGPQFIFQYYEEEERQRGNFPDRFSGHQFPNYSSELNVNALLLGDSALYLCASSLVLGGQFFGPGTRLTVL.